Presented here are 24 T cell receptor beta chains from one specimen sequenced in a study of human T cells and chemical hapten exposure. Time point given: patch test 1, 2 weeks after DPC sensitization. Regarding treatment: therapeutic diphenylcyclopropenone sensitization with weekly scalp DPC. MiXCR was run by TCRdb on the RACE reads, yielding one entry per CDR3 protein. In the table there are about 120,000 distinct CDR3 sequences, 9% to 14% of which are singletons. Sequenced here: whole blood, sampled in connection with sensitization to the hapten diphenylcyclopropenone (DPC). Source of these receptors: a woman in her forties or fifties with alopecia areata. Some clones in this sample may be carry-over from other donors' samples.

V gene TRBV4-2 combines with J gene TRBJ2-3; D is undetermined. Germline-derived CDR1 and CDR2 are LGHNA and YNFKEQ. This CDR3 comprises 13 residues. Trimming took off 3 bases at V and 8 bases at J, with 12 bases between the two ends. The CDR3: CASSQETWGTQYF. The CDR3 DNA reads TGTGCCAGCAGCCAGGAAACCTGGGGTACGCAGTATTTT.

The chain recombines TRBV28 with TRBJ1-1; the D is unclear. CDR1 is MDHEN and CDR2 is SYDVKM in the germline V gene. This CDR3 is 12 amino acids long. Trimming pared 8 bases from V and 1 base from J, leaving 8 bases between. The CDR3 loop is CASGVWNTEAFF. The CDR3 region has the DNA TGTGCCAGCGGGGTGTGGAACACTGAAGCTTTCTTT.

This clonotype has more than one count but fewer than ten. This chain joins TRBV12-3 or TRBV12-4 and TRBJ1-3; D possibly corresponds to TRBD1 (5 bases). Trimming removed 6 bases from V and 0 bases from J, with 12 bases in between. There are 15 residues in the CDR3. The CDR3 DNA follows: TGTGCCAGCAGAAATGACAGACGCTCTGGAAACACCATATATTTT. It is translated as CASRNDRRSGNTIYF.

V is TRBV11-2 and J is TRBJ2-7, with D maybe TRBD1 (6 bases). Germline V gives CDR1 SGHAT, CDR2 FQNNGV. Trimming removed 1 base at V and 2 bases at J, with 12 bases between. The CDR3 contains 15 residues. For the CDR3, the DNA is TGTGCCAGCAGCTTAGGCCAGGGGATACCCTACGAGCAGTACTTC. This translates into CASSLGQGIPYEQYF.

This clonotype was detected only a few times. This chain uses TRBV6-4 with TRBJ1-6, with D perhaps matching TRBD1 (6 bases). V was shortened by 1 base and J by 8 bases, with 6 bases between the two germline ends. Germline V gene lookup returns CDR1 MRHNA and CDR2 SNTAGT. This CDR3 spans 13 amino acids. The CDR3 reads CASSDYRDSPLHF. CDR3 sequence (DNA): TGTGCCAGCAGTGACTACAGGGATTCACCCCTCCACTTT.

This clonotype has just a few counts. The chain employs TRBV7-9 and TRBJ2-5; D call uncertain. V lost 4 bases to trimming and J lost 1 base, with 7 bases between them. The CDR3 contains 13 residues. Germline V CDR1 and CDR2: SEHNR, FQNEAQ (reference sequence). The CDR3 DNA reads TGTGCCAGCAGCTATGAAGGCCAAGAGACCCAGTACTTC. Translated, it gives CASSYEGQETQYF.

This clonotype was found a few times. The V call is TRBV4-1, the J call TRBJ2-7; D not resolved. The CDR3 covers 17 residues. V lost 0 bases to trimming and J lost 0 bases, with 15 bases between them. Germline values: CDR1 MGHRA, CDR2 YSYEKL. The CDR3 region is CASSQDRQVLSSYEQYF. As DNA, the CDR3 is TGCGCCAGCAGCCAAGATAGGCAGGTCCTGAGCTCCTACGAGCAGTACTTC.

This clonotype has more than one count but fewer than ten. The chain joins TRBV11-2 to TRBJ2-7, with TRBD1 matching over 9 bases. Germline assignment: CDR1 SGHAT and CDR2 FQNNGV. The junction had 9 bases not matched to a gene; V was cut back by 5 bases and J by 7 bases. The CDR3 consists of 14 residues. The CDR3 bases are TGTGCCAGCAGCGCGGACAGGGGATCGAGGGAGCAGTACTTC. It specifies CASSADRGSREQYF.

The chain couples TRBV7-2 to TRBJ2-6; the D gene is possibly TRBD1 (5 bases). This CDR3 has 15 amino acids. V gave up 3 bases and J gave up 2 bases, with 8 bases separating them. Germline V gene data show CDR1 as SGHTA and CDR2 as FQGNSA. The CDR3 loop reads CASSFSGTGANVLTF. The CDR3 nucleotides are TGTGCCAGCAGCTTCTCAGGGACTGGGGCCAACGTCCTGACTTTC.

The chain uses TRBV7-2 and TRBJ2-2; no definite D call. This CDR3 has 16 amino acids. Germline CDR1 SGHTA, CDR2 FQGNSA. Trimming cost V 1 base and J 0 bases, with 9 bases left between them. The CDR3 DNA reads as TGTGCCAGCAGCTTAGGGGTCGTCTCGAACACCGGGGAGCTGTTTTTT. Translated: CASSLGVVSNTGELFF.

In this sample, this clonotype turned up a few times. The V gene is TRBV7-9, the J gene TRBJ2-2; D gene uncertain. This CDR3 contains 14 residues. V lost 4 bases and J 5 bases, leaving 11 bases between the germline ends. In germline, CDR1 is SEHNR, CDR2 FQNEAQ (reference sequence). The CDR3 DNA is TGTGCCAGCAGCTACACCTTCTTAACCGGGGAGCTGTTTTTT. This sequence encodes CASSYTFLTGELFF. The full variable domain, completed using reference TRBV7-9 and TRBJ2-2, is DTGVSQNPRHKITKRGQNVTFRCDPISEHNRLYWYRQTLGQGPEFLTYFQNEAQLEKSRLLSDRFSAERPKGSFSTLEIQRTEQGDSAMYLCASSYTFLTGELFFGEGSRLTVL.

The rearrangement joins TRBV28 to TRBJ2-2; no clear D. CDR1 MDHEN and CDR2 SYDVKM come from the germline V gene. This CDR3 is built from 15 residues. The V and J ends lost 2 bases and 0 bases respectively, with 7 bases between them. For the CDR3, the DNA is TGTGCCAGCAGTTTAGCAACGGCGAACACCGGGGAGCTGTTTTTT. Translation: CASSLATANTGELFF.

The chain joins TRBV28 to TRBJ1-2; D not resolved. Germline values: CDR1 MDHEN, CDR2 SYDVKM. V was clipped by 7 bases and J by 2 bases, with 8 bases between them. This CDR3 is built from 12 residues. CDR3 amino acids: CASTRTNYGYTF. The CDR3 coding sequence is TGTGCCAGCACAAGGACGAACTATGGCTACACCTTC.

In its sample, this clonotype was seen many times. The chain carries TRBV2 and TRBJ1-5; D might be TRBD1 (6 bases). The germline V gene has CDR1 SNHLY and CDR2 FYNNEI. Deletions cut 4 bases from V and 6 bases from J, with 19 bases between. The CDR3 has 16 residues. In nucleotides, the CDR3 is TGTGCCAGCAGTGGCGGAGCAGGGAGAGGGGGTCAGCCCCAGCATTTT. It encodes CASSGGAGRGGQPQHF.

This clonotype was seen ten or more times. The chain has TRBV12-3 or TRBV12-4 and TRBJ2-3, with a tentative D call TRBD2 (6 bases). This CDR3 contains 16 residues. Trimming took off 6 bases at V and 2 bases at J, with 18 bases between the two ends. The CDR3 DNA reads TGTGCCAGCAGGCAGGTCCTCGGCGGGGTCACAGATACGCAGTATTTT. Translating gives CASRQVLGGVTDTQYF.

This clonotype was recorded many times. The gene calls are TRBV11-2 and TRBJ2-2, with D perhaps matching TRBD1 (7 bases). The ends were cut back, 5 bases at V and 2 bases at J, with 12 bases in the middle. CDR3 length: 15 residues. Germline loops: CDR1 SGHAT, CDR2 FQNNGV. The CDR3 bases are TGTGCCAGCAGCCTACAGGGGACTAACACCGGGGAGCTGTTTTTT. Residues: CASSLQGTNTGELFF.

This clonotype was seen a handful of times. The chain is built from TRBV14 and TRBJ1-1, with TRBD1 identical over 12 bases. Unmatched junction bases numbered 7, after V lost 1 base and J lost 10 bases. Germline loops: CDR1 SGHDN, CDR2 FVKESK. The CDR3 spans 15 residues. The CDR3 sequence: CASSQVGTGGTSAFF. CDR3 DNA: TGTGCCAGCAGCCAAGTAGGGACAGGGGGCACTTCAGCTTTCTTT. Complete variable domain (other parts from reference TRBV14 and TRBJ1-1): EAGVTQFPSHSVIEKGQTVTLRCDPISGHDNLYWYRRVMGKEIKFLLHFVKESKQDESGMPNNRFLAERTGGTYSTLKVQPAELEDSGVYFCASSQVGTGGTSAFFGQGTRLTVV.

This clonotype was counted a few times. This chain links TRBV5-1 with TRBJ1-1; D gene unclear. The CDR3 sequence is 15 residues long. Germline V CDR1 and CDR2: SGHRS, YFSETQ. V gave up 0 bases and J gave up 0 bases, with 9 bases separating them. The CDR3 loop is CASSLDPGLNTEAFF. DNA for the CDR3: TGCGCCAGCAGCTTGGATCCAGGATTGAACACTGAAGCTTTCTTT.

This clonotype was picked up a small number of times. This chain uses TRBV20-1 with TRBJ2-1, with D perhaps matching TRBD1 or TRBD2 (6 bases each). CDR3 size: 14 residues. V was clipped by 3 bases and J by 6 bases, with 15 bases between them. CDR1 DFQATT and CDR2 SNEGSKA come from the germline V gene (reference sequence). The CDR3 region has the DNA TGCAGTGCTAGGGGGACTCAGGGGCGCAATGAGCAGTTCTTC. Its translation: CSARGTQGRNEQFF.

This clonotype was seen a few times. The chain has TRBV7-2 and TRBJ2-5; 7 bases line up with TRBD1. This CDR3 spans 13 amino acids. Germline CDR1 reads SGHTA; CDR2 reads FQGNSA. V shed 10 bases and J 3 bases; nucleotides not matched to a gene: 8. This chain's CDR3 is CATARQGEETQYF. The CDR3 DNA reads TGTGCCACCGCACGCCAGGGGGAAGAGACCCAGTACTTC. Together with reference TRBV7-2 and TRBJ2-5, the CDR3 gives the full variable domain: GAGVSQSPSNKVTEKGKDVELRCDPISGHTALYWYRQSLGQGLEFLIYFQGNSAPDKSGLPSDRFSAERTGGSVSTLTIQRTQQEDSAVYLCATARQGEETQYFGPGTRLLVL.

The gene calls are TRBV7-8 and TRBJ1-5, with a weak D call TRBD1 (5 bases). The CDR3 length is 18 residues. CDR1 is SGHVS, CDR2 FQNEAQ, per germline. Trimming stripped 1 base from V and 1 base from J, with 17 bases between. The CDR3 sequence: CASSLGSRVRWSNQPQHF. For the CDR3, the DNA is TGTGCCAGCAGCTTAGGGTCCAGGGTAAGATGGAGCAATCAGCCCCAGCATTTT.

The V gene is TRBV5-1, the J gene TRBJ1-1, with D possibly matching TRBD1 (6 bases). This CDR3 is 13 amino acids long. Deletions cut 4 bases from V and 8 bases from J, with 15 bases between. Germline CDR1 is SGHRS and CDR2 is YFSETQ. The CDR3 region is CASSREQGTEAFF. The CDR3 nucleotides are TGCGCCAGCAGCCGAGAACAGGGCACCGAAGCTTTCTTT.

The chain has TRBV28 and TRBJ2-5; D gene uncertain. CDR3 length: 16 amino acids. The ends were cut back, 3 bases at V and 2 bases at J, with 16 bases in the middle. Germline CDR1 reads MDHEN; CDR2 reads SYDVKM. The CDR3 nucleotides are TGTGCCAGCAGTTTGGACCGGGTCATATCTCAAGAGACCCAGTACTTC. It codes for CASSLDRVISQETQYF.

Only a few counts were recorded for this clonotype. The chain has TRBV6-5 and TRBJ1-1; the D is unclear. The CDR3 totals 15 residues. The germline V gene has CDR1 MNHEY and CDR2 SVGAGI. The V and J ends lost 1 base and 1 base respectively, with 10 bases between them. The CDR3 DNA sequence: TGTGCCAGCAGTTACTTCGGACGGACGAACACTGAAGCTTTCTTT. Translated: CASSYFGRTNTEAFF.